The 27 T cell receptor beta chains below come from one sample, sequenced in a study of blood T cell repertoires in COVID-19. Measured with immunoSEQ multiplex PCR; TCRdb has only the in-frame clones, and not every one. Of about 99,000 clones listed, about 80% are singletons. What was sequenced was peripheral blood. The receptors derive from a woman older than 75 with active or convalescent COVID-19.

The chain combines TRBV29-1 with TRBJ2-5; D not resolved. CDR1 is SQVTM and CDR2 is ANQGSEA in the germline V gene. This CDR3 region has 11 residues. V dropped 4 bases and J dropped 4 bases, with 7 bases sitting between them. CDR3 nucleotides: TGCAGCGTTGCGCCGAGAGAGACCCAGTACTTC. Translation: CSVAPRETQYF.

The rearrangement joins TRBV28 to TRBJ1-1, with D hard to call. V was trimmed by 3 bases and J by 0 bases, leaving 14 bases between them. Germline V gives CDR1 MDHEN, CDR2 SYDVKM. The CDR3 loop spans 16 amino acids. Here the CDR3 reads CASSFYRLQMNTEAFF. The CDR3 region has the DNA TGTGCCAGCAGTTTTTACAGACTACAGATGAACACTGAAGCTTTCTTT. The variable domain in full, with the rest retrieved from reference TRBV28 and TRBJ1-1, is DVKVTQSSRYLVKRTGEKVFLECVQDMDHENMFWYRQDPGLGLRLIYFSYDVKMKEKGDIPEGYSVSREKKERFSLILESASTNQTSMYLCASSFYRLQMNTEAFFGQGTRLTVV.

This clone turned up a few times. This sequence joins TRBV13 and TRBJ2-7, with 11 bases aligning to TRBD2. Looked up from germline, CDR1 is PRHDT and CDR2 is FYEKMQ (reference sequence). The CDR3 sequence is 17 residues long. V shed 4 bases, J shed 2 bases, and the junction held 10 bases outside the gene matches. The CDR3 DNA follows: TGTGCCAGCAGCTCGGATCCCACTAGCGGGGGAACCTACGAGCAGTACTTC. Encoded protein: CASSSDPTSGGTYEQYF.

This clone was seen more than once but under ten times. The chain employs TRBV5-8 and TRBJ2-5, with 7 nucleotides matching TRBD1. Germline V lookup: CDR1 SGHTS, CDR2 YDEGEE. The CDR3 is 14 amino acids. Trimming took 4 bases from V and 4 from J; bases not matched to a gene: 7. Here the CDR3 reads CASSRTGVLETQYF. The CDR3 DNA follows: TGTGCCAGCAGCCGCACAGGGGTTTTAGAGACCCAGTACTTC.

This rearrangement joins TRBV7-2 to TRBJ2-1; 8 bases are shared with TRBD2. The CDR3 loop spans 18 amino acids. The J segment lost 5 bases and the V segment lost 7 bases, leaving 19 bases of the junction unmatched. Germline V gene sequence: CDR1 SGHTA, CDR2 FQGNSA. The CDR3 sequence is CASTDSPLGLDRNNEQFF. The CDR3 nucleotides are TGTGCCAGCACCGATTCTCCCCTGGGACTAGACCGGAACAATGAGCAGTTCTTC. The whole variable domain, remainder taken from reference TRBV7-2 and TRBJ2-1, is GAGVSQSPSNKVTEKGKDVELRCDPISGHTALYWYRQSLGQGLEFLIYFQGNSAPDKSGLPSDRFSAERTGGSVSTLTIQRTQQEDSAVYLCASTDSPLGLDRNNEQFFGPGTRLTVL.

This clone was seen a handful of times. The gene calls are TRBV19 and TRBJ2-7; 8 nucleotides line up with TRBD1. CDR3 length: 13 amino acids. In germline, CDR1 is LNHDA, CDR2 SQIVND (reference sequence). After removal of 4 bases from V and 6 bases from J, the junction contained 5 bases not matched to a gene. CDR3: CASSTSTGGEQYF. CDR3 nucleotides: TGTGCCAGTAGTACATCCACAGGGGGCGAGCAGTACTTC.

This clone was counted a few times. V usage is TRBV18 and J usage is TRBJ1-3; 11 bases are a match to TRBD1. Trimming removed 3 bases from V and 4 bases from J; junction bases left unmatched: 5. The CDR3 has 16 residues. Germline V lookup: CDR1 KGHSH, CDR2 LQKENI. The CDR3 nucleotides are TGTGCCAGCTCACCTGGACAGGGGGCGCCCGGAAACACCATATATTTT. Amino acid sequence: CASSPGQGAPGNTIYF.

The table lists this clone with a few counts. The chain carries TRBV2 and TRBJ2-3; D might be TRBD2 (6 bases). Germline V gene sequence: CDR1 SNHLY, CDR2 FYNNEI. Trimming stripped 10 bases from V and 0 bases from J, with 11 bases between. The length of the CDR3 is 13 residues. The CDR3 reads CATMGTSTDTQYF. CDR3 coding DNA: TGTGCCACGATGGGGACTAGCACAGATACGCAGTATTTT.

The rearrangement joins TRBV6-6 to TRBJ1-1, with D tentatively TRBD1 (6 bases). Germline CDR1 reads MNHNY; CDR2 reads SVGAGI (reference sequence). V was clipped by 6 bases and J by 7 bases, with 12 bases between them. This CDR3 is 12 amino acids long. This chain's CDR3 is CASRSQGGEAFF. For the CDR3, the DNA is TGTGCCAGCAGATCACAAGGGGGTGAAGCTTTCTTT.

This chain connects TRBV6-6 to TRBJ2-3, with TRBD2 identical over 12 bases. The length of the CDR3 is 14 residues. Germline-derived CDR1 and CDR2 are MNHNY and SVGAGI (reference sequence). The J segment lost 4 bases and the V segment lost 6 bases, leaving 2 bases of the junction unmatched. CDR3 nucleotide sequence: TGTGCCAGCAGCCGGACTAGCGGGGCAGATACGCAGTATTTT. Its protein product is CASSRTSGADTQYF.

The chain recombines TRBV7-9 with TRBJ1-5, with 9 bases identical to TRBD1. J gave up 6 bases and V 5 bases, and 8 bases lay outside the gene matches. The CDR3 extends over 15 amino acids. Germline assignment: CDR1 SEHNR and CDR2 FQNEAQ (reference sequence). The chain's CDR3 is CASSPGTGRGQPQHF. As DNA, the CDR3 is TGTGCCAGCAGCCCTGGGACAGGGAGGGGTCAGCCCCAGCATTTT.

The V gene is TRBV29-1, the J gene TRBJ1-1; D not certain. Germline CDR1 is SQVTM and CDR2 is ANQGSEA. Trimming removed 7 bases from V and 3 bases from J, with 15 bases in between. This CDR3 spans 13 amino acids. CDR3 loop: CSATARGYTEAFF. The DNA for the CDR3 is TGCAGCGCTACCGCGCGGGGATACACTGAAGCTTTCTTT.

The rearrangement links TRBV18 to TRBJ2-7, with TRBD2 matching 8 bases. Trimming at V came to 2 bases and at J to 1 base, leaving 4 bases not matched to a gene. Germline CDR1 is KGHSH and CDR2 is LQKENI. The CDR3 is made up of 15 amino acids. DNA for the CDR3: TGTGCCAGCTCACCAGTCGGGAGGGGGTCCTACGAGCAGTACTTC. This gives the protein CASSPVGRGSYEQYF.

The genes are TRBV11-2 and TRBJ2-2; 7 nucleotides match TRBD1. Germline CDR1 is SGHAT and CDR2 is FQNNGV. J was trimmed by 0 bases and V by 6 bases; bases with no gene match: 13. CDR3 length equals 18 residues. The CDR3 bases are TGTGCCAGCAGACCGAGGGGGCAGCTGCTCACGAACACCGGGGAGCTGTTTTTT. As protein: CASRPRGQLLTNTGELFF.

The chain combines TRBV29-1 with TRBJ1-1, with D perhaps matching TRBD1 (6 bases). V lost 4 bases and J lost 6, with 18 bases in between. Germline values: CDR1 SQVTM, CDR2 ANQGSEA. The CDR3 is 14 amino acids. CDR3 nucleotides: TGCAGCGTTGCTCCAGCGGGGGGGGCCGCTGAAGCTTTCTTT. This translates into CSVAPAGGAAEAFF. The full variable domain, rest sourced from reference TRBV29-1 and TRBJ1-1, is SAVISQKPSRDICQRGTSLTIQCQVDSQVTMMFWYRQQPGQSLTLIATANQGSEATYESGFVIDKFPISRPNLTFSTLTVSNMSPEDSSIYLCSVAPAGGAAEAFFGQGTRLTVV.

This rearrangement joins TRBV5-1 to TRBJ2-3; D possibly corresponds to TRBD2 (5 bases). The germline V gene has CDR1 SGHRS and CDR2 YFSETQ. V was shortened by 0 bases and J by 0 bases, with 17 bases between the two germline ends. The CDR3 covers 18 residues. The CDR3 here is CASSLGPRASTSTDTQYF. The CDR3, as DNA: TGCGCCAGCAGCTTGGGCCCTAGGGCTAGCACCAGCACAGATACGCAGTATTTT.

The V and J genes are TRBV6-5 and TRBJ1-1, with 7 nucleotides matching TRBD1. From germline, CDR1 is MNHEY and CDR2 SVGAGI. The CDR3 extends over 13 amino acids. Germline trimming cut 1 base from V and 5 bases from J; bases unmatched to any gene: 1. In DNA form, the CDR3 reads TGTGCCAGCAGTTACTACAGGGGTACTGAAGCTTTCTTT. Encoded protein: CASSYYRGTEAFF.

This clone was recorded only once. The CDR3 sequence is CASSPNFGTENIQYF. CDR3 in DNA: TGTGCCAGCTCACCCAACTTCGGGACAGAAAACATTCAGTACTTC. V gene TRBV18 combines with J gene TRBJ2-4, with 7 bases matching TRBD1. Germline V gene sequence: CDR1 KGHSH, CDR2 LQKENI. The CDR3 runs 15 residues. J was trimmed by 5 bases and V by 3 bases; bases with no gene match: 7. The full variable domain, its missing parts supplied by reference TRBV18 and TRBJ2-4, is NAGVMQNPRHLVRRRGQEARLRCSPMKGHSHVYWYRQLPEEGLKFMVYLQKENIIDESGMPKERFSAEFPKEGPSILRIQQVVRGDSAAYFCASSPNFGTENIQYFGAGTRLSVL.

The chain joins TRBV28 to TRBJ1-6; no reliable D call. The CDR3 has 14 residues. The germline CDR1 and CDR2 sequences are MDHEN and SYDVKM. Between the trimmed V and J ends, which lost 8 bases and 5 bases, there was a span of 13 bases. CDR3 nucleotide sequence: TGTGCCAGCCGATGGACGGGGAATAATTCACCCCTCCACTTT. Translation: CASRWTGNNSPLHF.

V is TRBV18 and J is TRBJ2-3, with TRBD2 matching 8 bases. The germline V gene encodes CDR1 KGHSH and CDR2 LQKENI. The CDR3 consists of 12 residues. J was trimmed by 8 bases and V by 6 bases; bases with no gene match: 4. The CDR3 here is CASSSAGATQYF. CDR3 DNA: TGTGCCAGCTCCTCAGCGGGAGCTACGCAGTATTTT.

J is TRBJ2-2 and V is TRBV28; 10 bases fit TRBD2. The CDR3 has 16 residues. Germline trimming cut 4 bases from V and 9 bases from J; bases unmatched to any gene: 11. Germline CDR1 and CDR2: MDHEN and SYDVKM. This chain's CDR3 is CASSSSGRAKAWELFF. CDR3 in DNA: TGTGCCAGCAGTTCAAGCGGGAGGGCCAAAGCTTGGGAGCTGTTTTTT. The whole variable domain, filled in from reference TRBV28 and TRBJ2-2, reads DVKVTQSSRYLVKRTGEKVFLECVQDMDHENMFWYRQDPGLGLRLIYFSYDVKMKEKGDIPEGYSVSREKKERFSLILESASTNQTSMYLCASSSSGRAKAWELFFGEGSRLTVL.

The chain couples TRBV29-1 to TRBJ1-1, with D possibly matching TRBD1 (6 bases). CDR1 and CDR2 from the germline V gene are SQVTM and ANQGSEA. Trimming left V 7 bases short and J 7 bases short, with 16 bases between. The CDR3 is made up of 12 amino acids. The CDR3 reads CSAAQGWGEAFF. The DNA of the CDR3 is TGCAGCGCCGCACAGGGATGGGGTGAAGCTTTCTTT.

CDR3 amino acids: CAIGIPEQFF. The CDR3 nucleotides are TGTGCCATCGGTATCCCTGAGCAGTTCTTC. V and J are TRBV11-2 and TRBJ2-1; D remains ambiguous. V was shortened by 10 bases and J by 9 bases, with 10 bases between the two germline ends. The CDR3 runs to 10 residues. Germline values: CDR1 SGHAT, CDR2 FQNNGV.

The chain joins TRBV9 to TRBJ1-2, with 7 bases aligning to TRBD1. CDR3 length: 13 amino acids. Germline CDR1 SGDLS, CDR2 YYNGEE. With 6 bases clipped from V and 0 bases from J, the junction kept 2 bases outside the gene matches. Here the CDR3 reads CASNRGPNYGYTF. The CDR3 DNA reads as TGTGCCAGCAACAGGGGACCTAACTATGGCTACACCTTC.

The J gene is TRBJ2-6, the V gene TRBV28, with a possible D match to TRBD2 (5 bases). This CDR3 has 15 residues. V gave up 6 bases and J gave up 1 base, with 10 bases separating them. The V gene's germline CDR1 is MDHEN and CDR2 SYDVKM. The CDR3 region is CASRYGKSGANVLTF. DNA for the CDR3: TGTGCCAGCAGGTACGGGAAATCTGGGGCCAACGTCCTGACTTTC.

The chain combines TRBV9 with TRBJ2-5, with a possible D match to TRBD2 (5 bases). CDR1 and CDR2 (germline): SGDLS, YYNGEE. The CDR3 runs 15 residues. Deletions cut 0 bases from V and 2 bases from J, with 11 bases between. The CDR3 is CASSVGGEKQETQYF. Here the CDR3 DNA reads TGTGCCAGCAGCGTAGGGGGAGAGAAACAAGAGACCCAGTACTTC.

The chain recombines TRBV9 with TRBJ2-5; possibly TRBD1 for D (6 bases). The V and J ends lost 0 bases and 5 bases respectively, with 11 bases between them. Germline CDR1 reads SGDLS; CDR2 reads YYNGEE. The CDR3 is 14 amino acids. CDR3 protein: CASSVAPTGETQYF. The CDR3 nucleotides read TGTGCCAGCAGCGTAGCCCCTACAGGGGAGACCCAGTACTTC.